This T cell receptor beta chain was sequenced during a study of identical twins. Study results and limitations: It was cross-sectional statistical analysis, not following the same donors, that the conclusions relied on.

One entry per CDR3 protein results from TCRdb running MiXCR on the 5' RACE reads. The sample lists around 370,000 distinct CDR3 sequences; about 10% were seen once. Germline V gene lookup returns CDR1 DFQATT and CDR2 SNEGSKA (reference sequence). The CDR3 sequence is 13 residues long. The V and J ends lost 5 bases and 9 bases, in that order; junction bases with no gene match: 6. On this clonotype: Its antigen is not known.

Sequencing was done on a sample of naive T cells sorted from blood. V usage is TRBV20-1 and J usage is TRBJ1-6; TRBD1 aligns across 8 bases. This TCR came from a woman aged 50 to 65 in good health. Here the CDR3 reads CSAPQGEGSPLHF. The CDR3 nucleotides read TGCAGTGCTCCACAGGGGGAAGGTTCACCCCTCCACTTT.